This T cell receptor (beta chain) was recorded in a study of monozygotic twins with inflammatory bowel disease (dated by TCRdb to about 2019). Turning to the overall study: The full study comprised around 28 monozygotic twin pairs: nine German pairs (four IBD-concordant, five IBD-discordant) and 19 IBD-discordant Danish pairs. Disease-associated traits were sought mainly through comparisons between IBD patients and their genetically identical healthy co-twins within discordant pairs. Each individual had, on average, about 151 000 unique TCRalpha sequences and 181 000 unique TCRbeta sequences available for analysis. Paper-wide results and their limitations: Background noise and inter-individual variability may have been introduced into the repertoires by the differing immunosuppressive treatments among patients. Repertoire similarity did not differ between concordant and discordant twins, which could be due to limited statistical power. The analysis was unable to tell apart different T cell subtypes. No single strong signal or clonotype linked to IBD turned up in the results, so the idea that one exists was not supported. Fewer clonotypes were shared with other individuals by IBD patients than by healthy twins, most markedly in patients showing signs of disease activity. A decrease in TCRbeta repertoire diversity, as measured by inverse Simpson index, was observed in IBD patients compared with their healthy co-twins.

The library was prepared using 5' RACE. The input for every TCR library was approximately 3,500 ng of total RNA. For each sample, cDNA was synthesized in eight separate reactions using SMARTScribe reverse transcriptase. During cDNA synthesis, unique molecular identifiers containing a 6-nucleotide sample barcode were introduced by template switching. TCRalpha and TCRbeta cDNA was amplified in two nested PCRs of 16 and 9 cycles, and bead purification was carried out after each PCR. Before amplification, the cDNA was treated with uracil DNA-glycosylase and purified using the QIAquick PCR purification kit. The second PCR was the step at which Illumina TruSeq-compatible adapters and sample-specific barcodes were added. Library quality and concentration were assessed using TapeStation and Qubit, and about 5 ng of each library was pooled. Sequencing of the pooled libraries was done on an Illumina HiSeq2500 single-index Rapid Run using custom sequencing primers and 2 x 100 bp reads. The original pipeline was this. MiGEC version 1.2.6 was used for UMI-based consensus assembly, which corrected PCR and sequencing errors. MiXCR version 2.1.1 was used to carry out V(D)J alignment, clonotype assembly and CDR3 extraction. To normalise gene usage, clonotype sharing and MAIT/NKT TCR abundance, the analysis used the top 1000, 10 000 and 20 000 clonotypes per sample. After downsampling to 27 000 UMIs, diversity was calculated as the inverse Simpson index using the vegan R package. Paired Mann-Whitney U tests were applied to discordant twin pairs, and Benjamini-Hochberg correction was used for multiple testing. TCRdb reprocessed the sequencing reads and holds a single record per CDR3 protein sequence, with no DNA. The V and J calls and clone size come from TCRdb's table, not from the authors' own analysis. The table for this sample shows just over 300,000 distinct CDR3 sequences. Roughly 5.8% of the sample lies in the top ten.

As concerns this clonotype: What antigen it recognizes has not been identified.

From each donor, a roughly 2.7 ml peripheral blood sample was drawn into PAXgene tubes and stored at -80 degrees C. Total RNA was isolated from whole blood with the PAXgene blood miRNA kit on an automated QIAcube, without T cell sorting. Deep TCRalpha and TCRbeta repertoire profiling with unique molecular barcoding was performed on peripheral blood of monozygotic twin pairs concordant or discordant for inflammatory bowel disease. Smoking habits were recorded for all twin pairs, and each individual was classified as a current, former or never smoker. From the cysteine up to the phenylalanine, the CDR3 has a length of 14 residues. The DNA sequence is not available. CDR1 and CDR2 are read off the germline V gene as SGHRS and YFSETQ.

This sequence originates from a human donor with ulcerative colitis or Crohn's disease, or a healthy co-twin of an affected twin (not recorded which). Sequencing used blood. The chain employs TRBV5-1 and TRBJ2-5; TCRdb outputs TRBD1, but without DNA this stays unchecked. CDR3 protein: CASSSGPGEETQYF.